These 22 T cell receptor beta chains originate from one sample sequenced in a study of OX40 agonist ivuxolimab in advanced cancers. The method was immunoSEQ multiplex PCR; TCRdb's version includes in-frame clones alone and lacks a portion of them. Here the sample spans around 60,000 clones, under 90% being singletons. Here the sequenced sample was CD4+ or CD8+ T cells sorted from blood, taken in a trial of the OX40 agonist ivuxolimab. These receptors all come from an adult with an advanced solid tumor such as melanoma, head and neck, liver or kidney cancer.

This chain links TRBV6-1 with TRBJ2-7; D possibly matches TRBD1 or TRBD2 (5 bases each). Trimming pared 8 bases from V and 4 bases from J, leaving 15 bases between. CDR3 size: 13 residues. Looked up from germline, CDR1 is MNHNS and CDR2 is SASEGT. As DNA, the CDR3 is TGTGCCAGCCGGGTGGGGAGACAGTACGAGCAGTACTTC. It yields the protein CASRVGRQYEQYF.

The chain combines TRBV6-1 with TRBJ1-2; the D is unclear. The CDR3 length is 10 residues. V was cut by 9 bases and J by 9 bases, with 11 bases left in between. The germline CDR1 and CDR2 sequences are MNHNS and SASEGT. This chain's CDR3 is CASYLESYTF. The CDR3 bases are TGTGCCAGTTATCTTGAGAGCTACACCTTC.

The chain joins TRBV7-8 to TRBJ1-5; D uncertain. Germline-derived CDR1 and CDR2 are SGHVS and FQNEAQ. The CDR3 loop spans 15 amino acids. The ends were cut back, 10 bases at V and 1 base at J, with 17 bases in the middle. CDR3 loop: CATSGRGTSNQPQHF. The CDR3 bases are TGTGCCACCTCCGGGCGGGGAACGAGCAATCAGCCCCAGCATTTT.

The chain employs TRBV19 and TRBJ2-4; 7 bases align to TRBD2. From germline, CDR1 is LNHDA and CDR2 SQIVND (reference sequence). This CDR3 has 15 amino acids. V lost 4 bases and J lost 8; bases outside the gene matches: 11. CDR3 loop: CASSTLGGGLDIQYF. The CDR3 DNA sequence: TGTGCCAGTAGTACCCTGGGGGGGGGTTTAGACATTCAGTACTTC.

V gene TRBV7-2 combines with J gene TRBJ2-7; the D gene is possibly TRBD1 (6 bases). From germline, CDR1 is SGHTA and CDR2 FQGNSA. The ends were cut back, 2 bases at V and 0 bases at J, with 11 bases in the middle. CDR3 size: 15 residues. CDR3 coding DNA: TGTGCCAGCAGCTTAAACAGGGTGAGCTCCTACGAGCAGTACTTC. The encoded protein is CASSLNRVSSYEQYF.

The gene calls are TRBV28 and TRBJ2-3, with 9 positions matching TRBD2. The CDR3 runs to 15 residues. Germline loops: CDR1 MDHEN, CDR2 SYDVKM. V gave up 6 bases and J gave up 0 bases; unmatched junction bases: 4. The CDR3 reads CASRRTSASTDTQYF. For the CDR3, the DNA is TGTGCCAGCAGAAGGACTAGCGCTAGCACAGATACGCAGTATTTT.

CDR3 in amino acids: CASSPNDRGWGYTF. The CDR3 DNA reads TGTGCCAGCAGCCCTAACGACAGGGGCTGGGGCTACACCTTC. The rearrangement joins TRBV7-8 to TRBJ1-2, with 8 bases that match TRBD1. V shed 5 bases, J shed 8 bases, and the junction held 10 bases outside the gene matches. The CDR3 has 14 residues. Germline CDR1 SGHVS, CDR2 FQNEAQ.

The genes are TRBV30 and TRBJ1-5; 7 bases line up with TRBD1. V dropped 1 base and J dropped 2; count of bases not matched to a gene: 2. In germline, CDR1 is GTSNPN, CDR2 SVGIG (reference sequence). This CDR3 spans 14 amino acids. DNA for the CDR3: TGTGCCTGGAGTGAGGGGGCCGGCAATCAGCCCCAGCATTTT. Encoded protein: CAWSEGAGNQPQHF.

The rearrangement joins TRBV5-1 to TRBJ2-3; TRBD2 matches at 9 bases. The CDR3 contains 17 residues. Looked up from germline, CDR1 is SGHRS and CDR2 is YFSETQ. The V segment lost 6 bases and the J segment 3 bases; nucleotides outside the gene matches: 14. CDR3 in amino acids: CASNQGLTLAGTDTQYF. The CDR3 nucleotides are TGCGCCAGCAACCAAGGGCTAACGCTAGCGGGGACAGATACGCAGTATTTT.

The chain links TRBV7-3 to TRBJ2-3, with D unresolved. Germline-derived CDR1 and CDR2 are SGHTA and FQGTGA. CDR3 size: 13 residues. V gave up 5 bases and J gave up 2 bases, with 8 bases separating them. The CDR3 bases are TGTGCCAGCAGCCGGATCATCACAGATACGCAGTATTTT. Translating it yields CASSRIITDTQYF.

This chain links TRBV21-1 with TRBJ2-5; TRBD1, the D gene given by the table, was not confirmed from the DNA. The J call may be faulty, since TRBJ2-7 better matches the DNA end. TRBV21-1 is shown as a pseudogene. This CDR3 region has 15 residues. The CDR3 nucleotides are TGTGCCAACAACCTCAGGACAGGGGAGCCCTACGAGCAGTACTTC. Its protein product is CANNLRTGEPYEQYF.

CDR3 sequence: CASSVSSGRHEQYF. In DNA form, the CDR3 reads TGTGCCAGCAGCGTCTCTAGCGGGAGACACGAGCAGTACTTC. V usage is TRBV9 and J usage is TRBJ2-7; 10 positions agree with TRBD2. Germline V gene data show CDR1 as SGDLS and CDR2 as YYNGEE. This CDR3 is 14 amino acids long. J was trimmed by 5 bases and V by 2 bases; bases with no gene match: 4.

This chain joins TRBV15 and TRBJ2-3, with D perhaps being TRBD1 or TRBD2 (5 bases each). The CDR3 covers 14 residues. V was cut by 8 bases and J by 4 bases, with 16 bases left in between. The germline CDR1 and CDR2 sequences are LNHNV and YYDKDF (reference sequence). CDR3 in amino acids: CATGKPGRPDTQYF. The CDR3 nucleotides are TGTGCCACCGGGAAACCGGGACGGCCAGATACGCAGTATTTT. Full variable domain (outside the CDR3, taken from reference TRBV15 and TRBJ2-3): DAMVIQNPRYQVTQFGKPVTLSCSQTLNHNVMYWYQQKSSQAPKLLFHYYDKDFNNEADTPDNFQSRRPNTSFCFLDIRSPGLGDTAMYLCATGKPGRPDTQYFGPGTRLTVL.

The genes are TRBV6-5 and TRBJ1-1; D perhaps matches TRBD1 (6 bases). Germline V lookup: CDR1 MNHEY, CDR2 SVGAGI. The CDR3 is made up of 14 amino acids. The V gene lost 1 base and the J gene lost 4 bases, with 10 bases spanning the gap. This CDR3 reads CASSYLTDSTEAFF. DNA for the CDR3: TGTGCCAGCAGTTACTTAACGGACAGCACTGAAGCTTTCTTT.

V gene TRBV18 combines with J gene TRBJ2-7; D assignment may be TRBD1 or TRBD2 (5 bases each). Germline assignment: CDR1 KGHSH and CDR2 LQKENI. This CDR3 has 14 amino acids. Trimming took 6 bases from V and 2 from J, leaving 14 bases between them. The CDR3: CASSGDGRTYEQYF. Here the CDR3 DNA reads TGTGCCAGCTCCGGGGACGGACGTACCTACGAGCAGTACTTC.

This chain joins TRBV6-5 and TRBJ2-1, with D uncertain. Between the trimmed V and J ends, which lost 6 bases and 5 bases, there was a span of 8 bases. The CDR3 extends over 12 amino acids. Germline loops: CDR1 MNHEY, CDR2 SVGAGI. DNA for the CDR3: TGTGCCAGCAGCAACGGCAACAATGAGCAGTTCTTC. Protein sequence: CASSNGNNEQFF.

V and J are TRBV28 and TRBJ1-4; a possible D gene is TRBD1 (5 bases). Trimming took off 5 bases at V and 3 bases at J, with 13 bases between the two ends. The CDR3 is 15 amino acids. Germline V gene lookup returns CDR1 MDHEN and CDR2 SYDVKM. CDR3 sequence (DNA): TGTGCCAGCAGTATGATCCAGGGAGCTAATGAAAAACTGTTTTTT. Translating it yields CASSMIQGANEKLFF.

CDR3 nucleotides: TGTGCCAGCAGCTTCGCGGGACTGACGAGAGAGGGAGATACGCAGTATTTT. Amino acid sequence: CASSFAGLTREGDTQYF. The rearrangement links TRBV5-6 to TRBJ2-3; D possibly corresponds to TRBD2 (6 bases). Germline loops: CDR1 SGHDT, CDR2 YYEEEE. This CDR3 spans 17 amino acids. Trimming removed 2 bases from V and 5 bases from J, with 21 bases in between. Variable domain in full (rest from reference TRBV5-6 and TRBJ2-3): DAGVTQSPTHLIKTRGQQVTLRCSPKSGHDTVSWYQQALGQGPQFIFQYYEEEERQRGNFPDRFSGHQFPNYSSELNVNALLLGDSALYLCASSFAGLTREGDTQYFGPGTRLTVL.

V usage is TRBV5-5 and J usage is TRBJ2-7, with 8 bases that match TRBD1. The germline V gene has CDR1 SGHKS and CDR2 YYEKEE (reference sequence). The CDR3 runs 16 residues. Trimming removed 4 bases from V and 1 base from J; junction bases left unmatched: 10. CDR3 residues: CASSRGQGGRSYEQYF. The CDR3 DNA sequence: TGTGCCAGCAGCCGCGGACAGGGCGGTAGATCCTACGAGCAGTACTTC.

The J gene is TRBJ1-5, the V gene TRBV28; D is undetermined. V lost 3 bases and J 0 bases, leaving 12 bases between the germline ends. This CDR3 has 16 amino acids. The germline CDR1 and CDR2 sequences are MDHEN and SYDVKM. The CDR3 loop is CASSLGLPYSNQPQHF. CDR3 nucleotide sequence: TGTGCCAGCAGTTTGGGTTTACCTTATAGCAATCAGCCCCAGCATTTT. The full variable domain, with the rest looked up from reference TRBV28 and TRBJ1-5, is DVKVTQSSRYLVKRTGEKVFLECVQDMDHENMFWYRQDPGLGLRLIYFSYDVKMKEKGDIPEGYSVSREKKERFSLILESASTNQTSMYLCASSLGLPYSNQPQHFGDGTRLSIL.

This clone was detected only a few times. This rearrangement joins TRBV9 to TRBJ1-2, with no clear D. V was clipped by 3 bases and J by 0 bases, with 9 bases between them. CDR3 length: 14 amino acids. The V gene's germline CDR1 is SGDLS and CDR2 YYNGEE. The CDR3 DNA follows: TGTGCCAGCAGCGGTTCTATAGCTAACTATGGCTACACCTTC. Residues: CASSGSIANYGYTF.

The rearrangement links TRBV7-6 to TRBJ1-3, with a possible D match to TRBD1 (5 bases). Matching the DNA end better, TRBJ2-2 makes the J call doubtful. Germline-derived CDR1 and CDR2 are SGHVS and FNYEAQ. This CDR3 contains 14 residues. The CDR3 nucleotides are TGTGCCAGCAGCTTAGAAGGGGATACCGGGGAGCTGTTTTTT. It codes for CASSLEGDTGELFF.